This TCR beta chain was sequenced in a study of blood T cell repertoires in COVID-19. Study-wide background: Spain, Italy and the United States supplied samples that represented acute and convalescent COVID-19. The cDNA or gDNA used as material had been derived from T cells, B-cell-depleted T cells, or PBMCs.

Sequencing used immunoSEQ multiplex PCR; TCRdb keeps in-frame clones, though not all of them. Seen here are 24,000 or so clones, roughly 84% observed once, and the top ten hold approximately 12%. CDR3 length: 15 residues. The V gene end was trimmed by 5 bases and the J gene end by 2 bases; junction bases not matched to a gene: 9. CDR1 is MNHEY and CDR2 is SVGAGI in the germline V gene. The receptor's source is a human donor in a cohort sampled during active COVID-19. The donor label of this sample is uncertain. The rearrangement uses TRBV6-5 and TRBJ2-7, with TRBD1 matching over 7 bases. Material for sequencing was peripheral blood. Here the CDR3 DNA reads TGTGCCAGCAGTAGGGCCGGGACAGCCCCCTACGAGCAGTACTTC. Translation: CASSRAGTAPYEQYF.